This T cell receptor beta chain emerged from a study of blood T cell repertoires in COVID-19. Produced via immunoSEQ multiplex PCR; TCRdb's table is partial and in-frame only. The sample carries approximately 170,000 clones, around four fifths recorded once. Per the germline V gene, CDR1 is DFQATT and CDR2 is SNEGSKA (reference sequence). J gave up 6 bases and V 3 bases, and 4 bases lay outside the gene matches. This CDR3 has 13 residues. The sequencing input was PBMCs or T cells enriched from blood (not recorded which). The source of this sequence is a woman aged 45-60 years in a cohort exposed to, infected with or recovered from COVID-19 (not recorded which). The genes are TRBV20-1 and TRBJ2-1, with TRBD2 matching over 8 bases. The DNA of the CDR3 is TGCAGTGCTAGTATCGGGACTAGCAATGAGCAGTTCTTC. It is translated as CSASIGTSNEQFF.